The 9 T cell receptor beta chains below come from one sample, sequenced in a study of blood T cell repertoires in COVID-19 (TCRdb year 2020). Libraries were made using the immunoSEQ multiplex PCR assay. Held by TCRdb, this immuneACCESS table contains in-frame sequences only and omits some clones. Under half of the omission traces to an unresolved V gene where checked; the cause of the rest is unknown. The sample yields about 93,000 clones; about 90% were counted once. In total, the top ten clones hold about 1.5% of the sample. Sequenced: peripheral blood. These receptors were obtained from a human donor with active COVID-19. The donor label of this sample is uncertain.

CDR3 in amino acids: CASSYDRGGPMNTEAFF. The DNA of the CDR3 is TGTGCCAGCAGTTATGACAGGGGAGGCCCCATGAACACTGAAGCTTTCTTT. V is TRBV7-6 and J is TRBJ1-1, with 8 bases aligning to TRBD1. The CDR3 runs 17 residues. With V trimmed by 6 bases and J by 0 bases, 12 bases remained unmatched. Germline CDR1 and CDR2: SGHVS and FNYEAQ.

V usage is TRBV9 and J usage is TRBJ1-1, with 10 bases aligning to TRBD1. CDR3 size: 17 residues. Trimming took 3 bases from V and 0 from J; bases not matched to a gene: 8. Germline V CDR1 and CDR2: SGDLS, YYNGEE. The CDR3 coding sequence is TGTGCCAGCAGCGAGGGGTTGGACAGGGGGTTGAACACTGAAGCTTTCTTT. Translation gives CASSEGLDRGLNTEAFF.

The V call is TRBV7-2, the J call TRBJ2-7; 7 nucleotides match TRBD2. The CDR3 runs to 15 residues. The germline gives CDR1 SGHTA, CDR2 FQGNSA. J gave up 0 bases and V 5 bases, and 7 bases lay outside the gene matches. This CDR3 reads CASSMTSPISYEQYF. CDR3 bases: TGTGCCAGCAGCATGACTAGCCCCATCTCCTACGAGCAGTACTTC.

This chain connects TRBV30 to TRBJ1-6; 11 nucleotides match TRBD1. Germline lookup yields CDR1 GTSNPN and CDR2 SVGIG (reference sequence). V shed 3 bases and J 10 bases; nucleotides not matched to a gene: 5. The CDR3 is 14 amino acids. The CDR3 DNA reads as TGTGCCTGGAGAGGACAGGGGGCGGGATCACCCCTCCACTTT. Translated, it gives CAWRGQGAGSPLHF.

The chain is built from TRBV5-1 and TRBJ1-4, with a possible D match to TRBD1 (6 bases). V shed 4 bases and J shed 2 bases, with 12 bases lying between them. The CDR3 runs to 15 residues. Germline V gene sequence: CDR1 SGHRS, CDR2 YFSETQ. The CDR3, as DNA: TGCGCCAGCAGCCAATTACAGGGTACTAATGAAAAACTGTTTTTT. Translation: CASSQLQGTNEKLFF.

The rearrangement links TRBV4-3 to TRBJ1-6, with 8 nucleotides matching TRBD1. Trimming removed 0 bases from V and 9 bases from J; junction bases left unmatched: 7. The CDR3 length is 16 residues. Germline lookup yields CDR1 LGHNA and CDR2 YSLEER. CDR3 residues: CASSQDVTGAGSPLHF. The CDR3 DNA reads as TGCGCCAGCAGCCAAGATGTGACAGGGGCGGGTTCACCCCTCCACTTT.

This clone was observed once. CDR3 protein: CASSPLVATFNYGYTF. CDR3 nucleotide sequence: TGTGCCAGCAGCCCCCTGGTAGCTACTTTTAACTATGGCTACACCTTC. The chain couples TRBV5-6 to TRBJ1-2; no reliable D call. CDR1 is SGHDT and CDR2 is YYEEEE in the germline V gene. Trimming cost V 4 bases and J 1 base, with 17 bases left between them. This CDR3 is built from 16 residues.

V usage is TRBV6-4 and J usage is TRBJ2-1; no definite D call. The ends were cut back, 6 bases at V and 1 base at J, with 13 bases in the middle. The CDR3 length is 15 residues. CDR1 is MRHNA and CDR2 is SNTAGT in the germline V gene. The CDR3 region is CASSPTRESYNEQFF. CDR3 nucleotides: TGTGCCAGCAGCCCGACTCGAGAGTCCTACAATGAGCAGTTCTTC.

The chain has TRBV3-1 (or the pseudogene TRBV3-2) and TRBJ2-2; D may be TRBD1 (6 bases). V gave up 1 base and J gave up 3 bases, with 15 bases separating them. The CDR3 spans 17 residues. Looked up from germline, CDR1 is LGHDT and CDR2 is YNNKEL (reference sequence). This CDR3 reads CASSQAGRGEDTGELFF. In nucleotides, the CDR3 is TGTGCCAGCAGCCAAGCCGGCAGGGGAGAAGACACCGGGGAGCTGTTTTTT.